This T cell receptor (beta chain) was sequenced in a study of cytomegalovirus exposure and HLA in healthy donors. The overall study: The study placed 70% to 85% of its 398 genotyped donors in the Caucasian-associated ancestry cluster.

Trimming removed 4 bases from V and 3 bases from J, with 12 bases in between. The CDR3 is 14 amino acids. The germline gives CDR1 SGHRS, CDR2 YFSETQ. Overall study findings and caveats: An apparent linkage of common viral pathogens to several of the most significant clusters emerged in a later analysis. Later genetic work tied a missense DCLRE1C variant to beta-chain V and J trimming. Apparent HLA restriction characterized most CMV-associated TCR beta chains in a later analysis.

Remarks on this clone: Its specificity is not known.

A multiplex PCR was run with 60 Vbeta primers and 13 Jbeta primers. The assay was immunoSEQ multiplex PCR, and TCRdb's table has in-frame clones only and misses some. The sample has more than 100,000 clones, more than 70% seen once. This sequence was found in a woman aged 55-69 years in good health and CMV-seronegative. The gene calls are TRBV5-1 and TRBJ2-3; maybe TRBD1 (5 bases). The sample taken for sequencing was PBMCs. Here the CDR3 reads CASSPQTATDTQYF. The CDR3 coding sequence is TGCGCCAGCAGCCCACAGACAGCAACAGATACGCAGTATTTT. Full variable domain (outside the CDR3, taken from reference TRBV5-1 and TRBJ2-3): KAGVTQTPRYLIKTRGQQVTLSCSPISGHRSVSWYQQTPGQGLQFLFEYFSETQRNKGNFPGRFSGRQFSNSRSEMNVSTLELGDSALYLCASSPQTATDTQYFGPGTRLTVL.